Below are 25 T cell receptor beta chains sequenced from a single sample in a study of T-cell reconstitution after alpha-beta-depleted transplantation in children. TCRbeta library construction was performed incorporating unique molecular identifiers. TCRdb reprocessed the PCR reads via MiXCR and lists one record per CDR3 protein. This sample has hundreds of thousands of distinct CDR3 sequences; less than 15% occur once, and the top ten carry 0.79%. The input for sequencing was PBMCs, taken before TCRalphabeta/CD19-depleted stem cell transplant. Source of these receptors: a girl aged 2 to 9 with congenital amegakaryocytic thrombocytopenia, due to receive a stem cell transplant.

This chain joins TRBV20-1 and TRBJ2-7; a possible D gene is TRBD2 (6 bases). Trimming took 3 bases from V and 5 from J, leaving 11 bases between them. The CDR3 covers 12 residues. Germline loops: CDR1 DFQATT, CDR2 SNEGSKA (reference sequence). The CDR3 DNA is TGCAGTGCTAGCGGGAGCGCTCACGAGCAGTACTTC. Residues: CSASGSAHEQYF.

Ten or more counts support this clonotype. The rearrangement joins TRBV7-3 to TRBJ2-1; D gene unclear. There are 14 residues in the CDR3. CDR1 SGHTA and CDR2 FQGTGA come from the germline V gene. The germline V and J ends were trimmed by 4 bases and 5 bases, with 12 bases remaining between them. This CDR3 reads CASSSLGRHNEQFF. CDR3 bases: TGTGCCAGCAGCTCCCTGGGAAGGCACAATGAGCAGTTCTTC.

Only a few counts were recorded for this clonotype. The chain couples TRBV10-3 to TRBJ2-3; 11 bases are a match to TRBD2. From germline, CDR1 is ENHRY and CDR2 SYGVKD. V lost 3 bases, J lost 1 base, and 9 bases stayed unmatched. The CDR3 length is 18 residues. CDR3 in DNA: TGTGCCATCAGTGACCTTACAACTAGCGGGAGTGGCACAGATACGCAGTATTTT. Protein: CAISDLTTSGSGTDTQYF.

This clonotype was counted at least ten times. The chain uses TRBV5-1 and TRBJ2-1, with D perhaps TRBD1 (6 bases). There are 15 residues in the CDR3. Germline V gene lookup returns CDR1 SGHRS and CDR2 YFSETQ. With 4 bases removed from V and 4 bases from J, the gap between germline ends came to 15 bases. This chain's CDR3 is CASSAGTNNYNEQFF. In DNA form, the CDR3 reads TGCGCCAGCAGCGCCGGGACAAATAATTACAATGAGCAGTTCTTC.

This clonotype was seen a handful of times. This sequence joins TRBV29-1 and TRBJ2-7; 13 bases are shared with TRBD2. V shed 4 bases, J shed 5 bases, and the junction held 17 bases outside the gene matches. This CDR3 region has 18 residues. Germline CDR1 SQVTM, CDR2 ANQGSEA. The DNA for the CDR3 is TGCAGCGTTGCACCACAGGGGGCCCCACTAGCGGGAGGGAACGAGCAGTACTTC. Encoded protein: CSVAPQGAPLAGGNEQYF.

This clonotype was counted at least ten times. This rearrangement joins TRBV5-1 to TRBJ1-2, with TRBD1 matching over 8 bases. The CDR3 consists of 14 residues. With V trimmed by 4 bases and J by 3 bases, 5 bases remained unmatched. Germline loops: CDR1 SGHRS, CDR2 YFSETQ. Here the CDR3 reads CASSPDREDYGYTF. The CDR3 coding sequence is TGCGCCAGCAGCCCGGACAGGGAGGACTATGGCTACACCTTC.

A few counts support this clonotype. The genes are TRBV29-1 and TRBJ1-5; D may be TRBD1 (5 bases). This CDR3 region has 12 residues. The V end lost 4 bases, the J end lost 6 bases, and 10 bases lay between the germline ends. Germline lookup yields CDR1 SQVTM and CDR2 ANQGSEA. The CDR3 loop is CSVAGVGQPQHF. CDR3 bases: TGCAGCGTTGCGGGGGTTGGTCAGCCCCAGCATTTT. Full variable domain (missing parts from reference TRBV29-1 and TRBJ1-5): SAVISQKPSRDICQRGTSLTIQCQVDSQVTMMFWYRQQPGQSLTLIATANQGSEATYESGFVIDKFPISRPNLTFSTLTVSNMSPEDSSIYLCSVAGVGQPQHFGDGTRLSIL.

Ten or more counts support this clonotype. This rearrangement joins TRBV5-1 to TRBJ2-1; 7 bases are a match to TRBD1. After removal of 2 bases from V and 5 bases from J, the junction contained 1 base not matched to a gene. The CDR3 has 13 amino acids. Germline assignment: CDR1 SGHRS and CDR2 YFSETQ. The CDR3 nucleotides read TGCGCCAGCAGCTTCGGGACAGACAATGAGCAGTTCTTC. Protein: CASSFGTDNEQFF.

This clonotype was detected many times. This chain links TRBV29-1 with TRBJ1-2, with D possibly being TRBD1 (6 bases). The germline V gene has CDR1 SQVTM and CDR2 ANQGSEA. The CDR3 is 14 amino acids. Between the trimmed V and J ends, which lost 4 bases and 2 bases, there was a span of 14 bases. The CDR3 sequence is CSVGKDRRNYGYTF. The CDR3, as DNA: TGCAGCGTTGGGAAGGACAGAAGAAACTATGGCTACACCTTC.

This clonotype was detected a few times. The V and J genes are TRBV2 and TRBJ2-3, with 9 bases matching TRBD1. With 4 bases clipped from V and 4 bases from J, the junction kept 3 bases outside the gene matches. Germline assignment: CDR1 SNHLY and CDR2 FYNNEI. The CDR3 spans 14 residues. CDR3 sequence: CASSVYRGPDTQYF. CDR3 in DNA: TGTGCCAGCAGTGTGTACAGGGGGCCAGATACGCAGTATTTT. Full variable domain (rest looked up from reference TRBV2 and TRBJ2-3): EPEVTQTPSHQVTQMGQEVILRCVPISNHLYFYWYRQILGQKVEFLVSFYNNEISEKSEIFDDQFSVERPDGSNFTLKIRSTKLEDSAMYFCASSVYRGPDTQYFGPGTRLTVL.

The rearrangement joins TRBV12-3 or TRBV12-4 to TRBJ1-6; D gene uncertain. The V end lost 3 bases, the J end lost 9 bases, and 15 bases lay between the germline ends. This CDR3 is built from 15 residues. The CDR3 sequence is CASSLGGRRGSPLHF. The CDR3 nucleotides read TGTGCCAGCAGTTTGGGCGGGCGCCGGGGTTCACCCCTCCACTTT.

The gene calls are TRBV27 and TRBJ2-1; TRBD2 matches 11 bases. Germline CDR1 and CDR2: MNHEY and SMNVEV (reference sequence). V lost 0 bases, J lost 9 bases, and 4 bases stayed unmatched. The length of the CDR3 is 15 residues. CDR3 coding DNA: TGTGCCAGCAGTTTATCGACTAGCGGGAACGGTGAGCAGTTCTTC. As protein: CASSLSTSGNGEQFF.

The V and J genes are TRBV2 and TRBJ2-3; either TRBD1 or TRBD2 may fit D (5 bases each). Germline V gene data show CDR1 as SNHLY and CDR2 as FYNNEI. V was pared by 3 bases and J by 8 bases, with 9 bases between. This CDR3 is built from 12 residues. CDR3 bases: TGTGCCAGCAGTGAGGGGACGTCTACGCAGTATTTT. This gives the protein CASSEGTSTQYF.

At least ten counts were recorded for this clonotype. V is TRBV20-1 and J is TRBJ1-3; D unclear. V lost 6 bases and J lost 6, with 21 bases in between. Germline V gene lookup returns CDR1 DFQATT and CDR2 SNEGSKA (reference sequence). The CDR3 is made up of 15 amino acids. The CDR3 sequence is CSAPRVGVGVNTIYF. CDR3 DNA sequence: TGCAGTGCACCTAGAGTGGGTGTCGGGGTAAACACCATATATTTT.

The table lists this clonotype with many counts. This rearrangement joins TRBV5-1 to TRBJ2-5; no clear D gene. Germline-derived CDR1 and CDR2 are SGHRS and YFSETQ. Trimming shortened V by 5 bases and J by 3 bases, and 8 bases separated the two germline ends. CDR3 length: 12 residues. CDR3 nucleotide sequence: TGCGCCAGCAGGGCCTCCGAAGAGACCCAGTACTTC. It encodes CASRASEETQYF.

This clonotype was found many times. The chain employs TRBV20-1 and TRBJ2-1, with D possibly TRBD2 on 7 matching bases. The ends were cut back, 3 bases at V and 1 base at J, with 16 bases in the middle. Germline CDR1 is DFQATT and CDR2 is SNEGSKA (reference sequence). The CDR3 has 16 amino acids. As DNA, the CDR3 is TGCAGTGCTAGGTCCTCGGGGGGCTGGTCCTACAATGAGCAGTTCTTC. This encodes CSARSSGGWSYNEQFF.

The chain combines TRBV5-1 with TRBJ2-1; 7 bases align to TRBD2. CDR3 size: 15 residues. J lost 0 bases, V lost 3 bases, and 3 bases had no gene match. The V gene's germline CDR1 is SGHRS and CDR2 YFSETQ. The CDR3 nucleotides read TGCGCCAGCAGCTCCGGGACTACCTCCTACAATGAGCAGTTCTTC. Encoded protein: CASSSGTTSYNEQFF. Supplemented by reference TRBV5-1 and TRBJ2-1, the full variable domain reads KAGVTQTPRYLIKTRGQQVTLSCSPISGHRSVSWYQQTPGQGLQFLFEYFSETQRNKGNFPGRFSGRQFSNSRSEMNVSTLELGDSALYLCASSSGTTSYNEQFFGPGTRLTVL.

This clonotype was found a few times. The CDR3 sequence: CASSLGQEYEKLFF. The CDR3 DNA is TGTGCCAGCAGCTTAGGACAGGAGTATGAAAAACTGTTTTTT. V gene TRBV7-8 combines with J gene TRBJ1-4; possible D gene TRBD1, 6 bases. From germline, CDR1 is SGHVS and CDR2 FQNEAQ. CDR3 size: 14 residues. V shed 1 base and J shed 6 bases, with 9 bases lying between them.

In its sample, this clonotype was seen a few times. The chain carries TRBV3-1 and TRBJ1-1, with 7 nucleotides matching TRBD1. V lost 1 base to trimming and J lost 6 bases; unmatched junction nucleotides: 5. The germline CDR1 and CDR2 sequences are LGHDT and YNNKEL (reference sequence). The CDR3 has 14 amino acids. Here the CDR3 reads CASSQVYQGAEAFF. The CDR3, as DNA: TGTGCCAGCAGCCAAGTCTACCAGGGGGCTGAAGCTTTCTTT.

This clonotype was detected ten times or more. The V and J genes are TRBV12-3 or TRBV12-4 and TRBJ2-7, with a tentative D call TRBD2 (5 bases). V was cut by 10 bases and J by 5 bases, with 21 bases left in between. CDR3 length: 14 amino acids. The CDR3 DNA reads TGTGCCATCACCTACGGCGGGCCGGATGACGAGCAGTACTTC. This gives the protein CAITYGGPDDEQYF.

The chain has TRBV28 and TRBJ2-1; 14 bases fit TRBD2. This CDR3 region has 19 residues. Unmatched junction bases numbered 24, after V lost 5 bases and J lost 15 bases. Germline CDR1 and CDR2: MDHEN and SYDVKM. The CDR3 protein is CASSKGLAGGGPGKSGRFF. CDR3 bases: TGTGCCAGCAGTAAAGGACTAGCGGGAGGAGGGCCAGGTAAATCGGGACGGTTCTTC.

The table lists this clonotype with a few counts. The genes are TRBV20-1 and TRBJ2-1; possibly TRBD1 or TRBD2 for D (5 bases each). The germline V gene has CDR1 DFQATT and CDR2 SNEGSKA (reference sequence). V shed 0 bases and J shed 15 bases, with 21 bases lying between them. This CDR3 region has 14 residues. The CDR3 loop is CSARDLGTPRGLFF. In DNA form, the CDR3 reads TGCAGTGCTAGAGATCTGGGCACCCCGAGGGGTCTGTTCTTC.

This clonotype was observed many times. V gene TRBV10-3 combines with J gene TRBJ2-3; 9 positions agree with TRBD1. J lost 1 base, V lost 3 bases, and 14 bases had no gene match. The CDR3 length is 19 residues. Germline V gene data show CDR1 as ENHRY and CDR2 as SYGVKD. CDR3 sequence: CAISDSTNDRGGGTDTQYF. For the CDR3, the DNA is TGTGCCATCAGTGATTCAACAAATGACAGGGGGGGCGGCACAGATACGCAGTATTTT.

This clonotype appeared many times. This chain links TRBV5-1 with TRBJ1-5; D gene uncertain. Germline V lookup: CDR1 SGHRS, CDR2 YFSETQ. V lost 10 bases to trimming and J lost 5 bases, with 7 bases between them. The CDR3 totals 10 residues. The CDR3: CAHKDQPQHF. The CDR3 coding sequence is TGCGCCCACAAGGATCAGCCCCAGCATTTT.

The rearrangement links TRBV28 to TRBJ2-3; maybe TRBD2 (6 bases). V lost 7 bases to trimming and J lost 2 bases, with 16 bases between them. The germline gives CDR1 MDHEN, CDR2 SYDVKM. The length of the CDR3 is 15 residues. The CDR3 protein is CASTGDGGLTDTQYF. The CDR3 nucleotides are TGTGCCAGCACCGGGGACGGGGGACTCACAGATACGCAGTATTTT.